This T cell receptor beta chain appears in the sequencing data of a study of chemoradiotherapy in HPV16-positive cancers. A single count supports this clone. V trimming: 6 bases; J trimming: 4 bases; junction bases outside the gene matches: 4. Looked up from germline, CDR1 is MNHNS and CDR2 is SASEGT. There are 14 residues in the CDR3. TCRdb's table, derived via immunoSEQ multiplex PCR, lists solely in-frame clones and lacks some. This sample has 20,000 to 30,000 clones, with roughly 95% found just once. The specimen was taken from a patient who underwent chemoradiotherapy. This TCR was sampled from a human donor with HPV-associated anogenital cancer. The V call is TRBV6-1, the J call TRBJ1-5; 9 positions match TRBD1. CDR3 amino acids: CASSRGQGNQPQHF. In DNA form, the CDR3 reads TGTGCCAGCAGCCGGGGACAGGGAAATCAGCCCCAGCATTTT.